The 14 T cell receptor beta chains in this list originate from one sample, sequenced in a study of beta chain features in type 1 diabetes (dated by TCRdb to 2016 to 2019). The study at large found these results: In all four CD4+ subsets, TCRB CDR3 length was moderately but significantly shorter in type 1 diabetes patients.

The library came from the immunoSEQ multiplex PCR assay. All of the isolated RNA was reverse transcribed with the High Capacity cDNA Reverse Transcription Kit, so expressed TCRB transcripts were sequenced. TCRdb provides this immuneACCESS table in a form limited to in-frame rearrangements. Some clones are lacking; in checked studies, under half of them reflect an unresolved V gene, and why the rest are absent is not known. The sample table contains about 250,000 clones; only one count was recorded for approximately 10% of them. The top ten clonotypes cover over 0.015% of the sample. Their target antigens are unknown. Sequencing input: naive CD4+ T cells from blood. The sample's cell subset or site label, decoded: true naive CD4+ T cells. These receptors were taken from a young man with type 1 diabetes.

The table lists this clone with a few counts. The CDR3 spells CASIPAGTGAHEQFF. The CDR3 DNA reads as TGTGCCAGCATCCCGGCCGGGACAGGGGCCCATGAGCAGTTCTTC. The V call is TRBV7-9, the J call TRBJ2-1; TRBD1 agrees at 10 bases. The CDR3 has 15 residues. Germline values: CDR1 SEHNR, CDR2 FQNEAQ (reference sequence). V lost 7 bases and J lost 8; bases outside the gene matches: 11.

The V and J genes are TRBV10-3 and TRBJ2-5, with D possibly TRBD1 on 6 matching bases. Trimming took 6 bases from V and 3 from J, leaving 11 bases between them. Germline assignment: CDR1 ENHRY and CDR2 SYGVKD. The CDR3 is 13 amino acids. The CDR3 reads CAISTQGEETQYF. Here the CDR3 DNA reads TGTGCCATCAGCACACAGGGCGAAGAGACCCAGTACTTC.

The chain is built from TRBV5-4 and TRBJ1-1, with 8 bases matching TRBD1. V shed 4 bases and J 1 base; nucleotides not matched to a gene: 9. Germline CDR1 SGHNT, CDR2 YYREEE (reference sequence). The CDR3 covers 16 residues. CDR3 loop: CASSLRQGRANTEAFF. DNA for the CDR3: TGTGCCAGCAGCCTTAGACAGGGGCGGGCGAACACTGAAGCTTTCTTT.

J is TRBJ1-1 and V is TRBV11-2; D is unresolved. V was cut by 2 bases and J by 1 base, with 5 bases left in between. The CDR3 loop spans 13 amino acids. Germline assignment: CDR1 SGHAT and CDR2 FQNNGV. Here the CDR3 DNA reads TGTGCCAGCAGCTTACAGGAGAACACTGAAGCTTTCTTT. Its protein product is CASSLQENTEAFF.

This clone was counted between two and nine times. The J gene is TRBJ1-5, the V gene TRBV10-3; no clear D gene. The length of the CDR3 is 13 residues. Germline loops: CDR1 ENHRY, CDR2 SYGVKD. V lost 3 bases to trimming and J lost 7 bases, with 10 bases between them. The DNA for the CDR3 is TGTGCCATCAGTGACAACCGGGAGCAGCCCCAGCATTTT. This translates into CAISDNREQPQHF.

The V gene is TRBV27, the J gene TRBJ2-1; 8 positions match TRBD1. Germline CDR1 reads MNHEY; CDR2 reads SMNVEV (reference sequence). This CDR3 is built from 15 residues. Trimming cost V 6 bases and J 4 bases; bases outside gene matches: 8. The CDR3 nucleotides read TGTGCCAGCAGCCCGGACAGGGCGGGATACAATGAGCAGTTCTTC. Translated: CASSPDRAGYNEQFF.

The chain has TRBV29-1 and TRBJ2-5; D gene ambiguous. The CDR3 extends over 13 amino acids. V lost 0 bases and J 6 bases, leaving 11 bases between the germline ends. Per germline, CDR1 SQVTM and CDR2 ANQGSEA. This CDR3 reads CSVEDPNLQTQYF. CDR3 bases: TGCAGCGTTGAAGATCCAAACTTACAGACCCAGTACTTC.

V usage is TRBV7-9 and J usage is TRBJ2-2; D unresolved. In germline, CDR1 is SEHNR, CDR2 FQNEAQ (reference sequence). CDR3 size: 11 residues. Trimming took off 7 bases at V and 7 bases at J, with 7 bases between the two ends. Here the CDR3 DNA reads TGTGCCAGCAAACGTAGCGGGGAGCTGTTTTTT. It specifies CASKRSGELFF.

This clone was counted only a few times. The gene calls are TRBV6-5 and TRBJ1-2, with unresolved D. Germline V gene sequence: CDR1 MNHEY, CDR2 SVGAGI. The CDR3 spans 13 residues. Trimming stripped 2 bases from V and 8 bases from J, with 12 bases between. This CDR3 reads CASSYDGQSGYTF. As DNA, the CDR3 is TGTGCCAGCAGTTACGATGGGCAGTCGGGCTACACCTTC.

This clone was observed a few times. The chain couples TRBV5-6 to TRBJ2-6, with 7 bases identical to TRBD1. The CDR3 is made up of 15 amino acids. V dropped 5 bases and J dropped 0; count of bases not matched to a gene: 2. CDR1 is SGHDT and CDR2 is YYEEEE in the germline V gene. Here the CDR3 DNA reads TGTGCCAGCAGGAGGGGGCCCTCTGGGGCCAACGTCCTGACTTTC. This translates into CASRRGPSGANVLTF.

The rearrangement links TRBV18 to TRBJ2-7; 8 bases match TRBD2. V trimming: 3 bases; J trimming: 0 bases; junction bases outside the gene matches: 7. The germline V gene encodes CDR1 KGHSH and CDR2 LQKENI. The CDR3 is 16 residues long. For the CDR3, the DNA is TGTGCCAGCTCACCGCTCGGGGGGGGCTCCTCCTACGAGCAGTACTTC. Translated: CASSPLGGGSSYEQYF. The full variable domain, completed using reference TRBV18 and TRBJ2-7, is NAGVMQNPRHLVRRRGQEARLRCSPMKGHSHVYWYRQLPEEGLKFMVYLQKENIIDESGMPKERFSAEFPKEGPSILRIQQVVRGDSAAYFCASSPLGGGSSYEQYFGPGTRLTVT.

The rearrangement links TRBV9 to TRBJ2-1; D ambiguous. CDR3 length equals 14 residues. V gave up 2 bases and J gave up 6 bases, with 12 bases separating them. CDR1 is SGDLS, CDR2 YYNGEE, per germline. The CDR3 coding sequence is TGTGCCAGCAGCGTCCAAACTACAAGCAATGAGCAGTTCTTC. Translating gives CASSVQTTSNEQFF. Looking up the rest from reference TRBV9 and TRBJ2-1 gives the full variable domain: DSGVTQTPKHLITATGQRVTLRCSPRSGDLSVYWYQQSLDQGLQFLIQYYNGEERAKGNILERFSAQQFPDLHSELNLSSLELGDSALYFCASSVQTTSNEQFFGPGTRLTVL.

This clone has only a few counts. In DNA form, the CDR3 reads TGTGCCAGCAGCCTAAGAGCCGGGACTAGCGGGGGCACAGATACGCAGTATTTT. Translation gives CASSLRAGTSGGTDTQYF. V gene TRBV5-6 combines with J gene TRBJ2-3, with 13 bases that match TRBD2. Germline V gives CDR1 SGHDT, CDR2 YYEEEE. Trimming removed 4 bases from V and 1 base from J; junction bases left unmatched: 9. This CDR3 has 18 residues.

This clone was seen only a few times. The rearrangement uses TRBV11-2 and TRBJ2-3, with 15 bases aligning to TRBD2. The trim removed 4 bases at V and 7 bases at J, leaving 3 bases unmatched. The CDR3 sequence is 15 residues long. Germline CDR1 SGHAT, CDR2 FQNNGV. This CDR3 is CASSSGLAGGYTQYF. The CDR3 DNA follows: TGTGCCAGCAGCTCGGGACTAGCGGGGGGATATACGCAGTATTTT.